This TCR beta chain was captured in a study of blood T cell repertoires in COVID-19 (dated by TCRdb to about 2020). Background for the entire study: Samples covering the acute and convalescent phases of COVID-19 were provided by collaborators in the United States, Italy and Spain. The prospective study material was composed of cDNA or gDNA derived from T cells, B-cell-depleted T cells, or PBMCs. The dataset comprised deeply sampled blood TCRbeta repertoires from subjects exposed to, actively infected with, or recovered from COVID-19. The repertoires were made available in a free public database intended to serve as a resource for research on the immune response to SARS-CoV-2. The samples were drawn from two sources: the first 160 participants of the ongoing ImmuneRACE study, and fewer than 1,500 subjects contributed by 6 global collaborators. A de-identified subject ID, COVID-19 status, age in years and sex were almost always included in the sample metadata. Where available, HLA class I and class II types were obtained from metadata supplied by the sample provider rather than from assay-based typing. What the authors observed across the whole study: The amount of clinical and demographic metadata varied by source and participant and was provided uncurated.

In the prospective study, participants were roughly 18 to 95 years old, resided in approximately 22 geographic areas of the United States, and were enrolled through a virtual design. In the prospective study, participants were assigned to cohorts based on the clinical history participants reported in a screening survey and a study questionnaire. For ImmuneRACE Cohort 3, a participant was defined as recovered based on two consecutive negative NP/OP PCR tests, clearance by a healthcare professional, or resolution of symptoms. Each participant in the prospective study had whole blood, serum and a nasopharyngeal or oropharyngeal swab collected by mobile phlebotomists. Participants in the prospective study had the option to provide additional blood draws and questionnaires over an approximately 2-month period. Prospective study blood samples were shipped either frozen or at room temperature before DNA extraction.

Spanning cysteine to phenylalanine, the CDR3 consists of 15 amino acids. Solely the CDR3 DNA is kept, with 45 bases framed from the first base. A distance of 8 bases separates the germline ends of V and J, which lose 3 bases and 2 bases respectively. For CDR1 and CDR2, the germline V gene (reference sequence) lists PRHDT and FYEKMQ. The immunoSEQ Assay, a bias-controlled multiplex PCR, was used to amplify TCRbeta CDR3 regions from genomic DNA. Turning to the authors' computational methods: The number of nucleated cells in each sample was estimated by amplification of reference gene primers within the assay. To quantify the absolute abundance of each unique TCRbeta CDR3 rearrangement, sequence reads were collapsed and filtered. Productive Simpson clonality was computed per sample as the square root of Simpson's diversity index over productive rearrangements. TCRdb limited this immuneACCESS table to in-frame rearrangements with V and J called. A share of clones is missing; checked studies link under half to unresolved V genes, and the rest is unexplained. Clone size and the V and J calls come from that table; the DNA yielded D and trimming. The sample profile shows about 290,000 clones; approximately 88% of them were found once. The ten largest clones add up to about 1.7% of the sample.

This clone has a handful of counts. Its antigen is currently not known. Base quality data are lacking; no much larger clone is found one base away. Sequencing was done on a sample of PBMCs or T cells enriched from blood (not recorded which). The receptor comes from a woman in her forties who had recovered from COVID-19. The receptor chain draws on TRBV13 and TRBJ2-6, and perhaps TRBD1 as D gene, on 6 matching bases. The CDR3 here reads CASSFRGTGANVLTF. The nucleotide sequence reads TGTGCCAGCAGCTTCAGGGGAACTGGGGCCAACGTCCTGACTTTC.